What follows are 27 T cell receptor beta chains derived from one specimen sequenced in a study of blood T cell repertoires in COVID-19. Assay: immunoSEQ multiplex PCR; the TCRdb copy retains only in-frame clones and omits some. The sample records around 370,000 clones, 88% being singletons. What was sequenced was PBMCs or T cells enriched from blood (not recorded which). Receptor source: a woman in her late teens or twenties who had recovered from COVID-19.

The chain links TRBV5-5 to TRBJ2-2, with D perhaps matching TRBD1 (5 bases). CDR1 is SGHKS and CDR2 is YYEKEE in the germline V gene (reference sequence). This CDR3 contains 15 residues. Trimming removed 0 bases from V and 4 bases from J, with 10 bases in between. The CDR3 loop is CASSLVPDSTGELFF. CDR3 sequence (DNA): TGTGCCAGCAGCTTGGTTCCTGACAGCACCGGGGAGCTGTTTTTT.

The chain employs TRBV29-1 and TRBJ2-5; D perhaps matches TRBD1 (7 bases). Trimming took off 0 bases at V and 2 bases at J, with 13 bases between the two ends. Germline CDR1 reads SQVTM; CDR2 reads ANQGSEA. CDR3 length equals 15 residues. The CDR3 sequence is CSVEDGSGGQETQYF. CDR3 in DNA: TGCAGCGTTGAAGATGGGTCAGGGGGGCAAGAGACCCAGTACTTC.

CDR3 amino acids: CASSGEEALYYEQYF. The CDR3 DNA sequence: TGTGCCAGCAGTGGGGAGGAGGCCCTTTACTACGAGCAGTACTTC. This sequence joins TRBV6-2 or TRBV6-3 and TRBJ2-7; TRBD2 is a possible D gene (6 bases). This CDR3 has 15 residues. V gave up 5 bases and J gave up 3 bases, with 17 bases separating them. CDR1 MNHEY and CDR2 SVGEGT come from the germline V gene.

Only one count was recorded for this clone. This chain uses TRBV4-1 with TRBJ2-7; D is possibly TRBD2 (5 bases). Between the trimmed V and J ends, which lost 0 bases and 4 bases, there was a span of 13 bases. This CDR3 contains 15 residues. From germline, CDR1 is MGHRA and CDR2 YSYEKL. For the CDR3, the DNA is TGCGCCAGCAGCCAAGATTCCCCTAGCTATTACGAGCAGTACTTC. Translation gives CASSQDSPSYYEQYF.

This clone came up a few times. This chain connects TRBV5-1 to TRBJ2-7; 10 positions match TRBD2. There are 15 residues in the CDR3. J lost 8 bases, V lost 4 bases, and 12 bases had no gene match. The germline CDR1 and CDR2 sequences are SGHRS and YFSETQ. The CDR3 here is CASSPNSGGPEKQYF. The CDR3 DNA sequence: TGCGCCAGCAGCCCCAATAGCGGGGGGCCCGAGAAGCAGTACTTC.

Concerning this clone: Other DNA sequences in this sample translate to the same CDR3. This chain uses TRBV5-1 with TRBJ1-3, with D uncertain. This CDR3 spans 14 amino acids. The germline V gene has CDR1 SGHRS and CDR2 YFSETQ. The V end lost 0 bases, the J end lost 0 bases, and 4 bases lay between the germline ends. This chain's CDR3 is CASSLGDSGNTIYF. Written as DNA, the CDR3 is TGCGCCAGCAGCTTGGGCGACTCTGGAAACACCATATATTTT.

The rearrangement links TRBV2 to TRBJ2-2; D uncertain. This CDR3 has 14 residues. Trimming removed 4 bases at V and 5 bases at J, with 11 bases between. Germline V lookup: CDR1 SNHLY, CDR2 FYNNEI. The chain's CDR3 is CASSGSPRTGELFF. The CDR3 nucleotides are TGTGCCAGCAGTGGTAGTCCCCGGACCGGGGAGCTGTTTTTT.

The V gene is TRBV20-1, the J gene TRBJ1-2; D might be TRBD1 (5 bases). The length of the CDR3 is 9 residues. Germline CDR1 reads DFQATT; CDR2 reads SNEGSKA (reference sequence). The CDR3 sequence: CGGTYGYTF. CDR3 DNA sequence: TGCGGGGGGACCTATGGCTACACCTTC.

The chain couples TRBV6-4 to TRBJ2-1, with 7 nucleotides matching TRBD2. This CDR3 contains 13 residues. Germline V lookup: CDR1 MRHNA, CDR2 SNTAGT. V shed 2 bases and J 8 bases; nucleotides not matched to a gene: 3. The CDR3 sequence is CASSDGGVDEQFF. The DNA of the CDR3 is TGTGCCAGCAGTGACGGGGGGGTCGATGAGCAGTTCTTC.

This chain links TRBV12-2 with TRBJ1-5. TRBV12-2 is classified as a pseudogene. The CDR3 runs 21 residues. This CDR3 reads CASRSRGPIRGEGPRGQPQHF. The CDR3 DNA reads TGTGCAAGTCGCTCCCGCGGGCCTATACGAGGTGAGGGTCCGCGGGGTCAGCCCCAGCATTTT.

The V call is TRBV6-8, the J call TRBJ2-3; D gene ambiguous. Germline V gene sequence: CDR1 MNHGY, CDR2 SAAAGT. The V and J ends lost 6 bases and 0 bases respectively, with 7 bases between them. CDR3 size: 13 residues. The CDR3 DNA is TGTGCCAGCAGACGACTTAGCACAGATACGCAGTATTTT. Translated, it gives CASRRLSTDTQYF.

This clone has just a few counts. An end of the junction does not agree with germline; a read error may underlie this. The J gene is TRBJ1-3, the V gene TRBV7-7; D may be TRBD1 (6 bases). The CDR3 has 14 amino acids. Germline CDR1 is SSHAT and CDR2 is FNYEAQ (reference sequence). CDR3 in DNA: TGTGCTAGCAGGGGTGGAGGGTTTTTTTGCACCATATATTTT. Residues: CASRGGGFFCTIYF.

A word on this clone: The sample has other DNA sequences that encode this CDR3 too. The V and J genes are TRBV5-4 and TRBJ1-1; D perhaps matches TRBD1 (5 bases). The germline V gene has CDR1 SGHNT and CDR2 YYREEE (reference sequence). Between the trimmed V and J ends, which lost 4 bases and 2 bases, there was a span of 6 bases. CDR3 length: 12 amino acids. This chain's CDR3 is CASSQGNTEAFF. CDR3 bases: TGTGCCAGCAGCCAGGGAAACACTGAAGCTTTCTTT.

A note on this clone: Additional DNA sequences in this sample encode the identical CDR3. This chain links TRBV6-1 with TRBJ1-2; no clear D gene. This CDR3 comprises 13 residues. Trimming took off 2 bases at V and 2 bases at J, with 6 bases between the two ends. Germline loops: CDR1 MNHNS, CDR2 SASEGT. The CDR3 DNA follows: TGTGCCAGCAGTGAACGGGGAAACTATGGCTACACCTTC. It translates to CASSERGNYGYTF.

This sequence joins TRBV11-2 and TRBJ2-2, with 7 bases identical to TRBD1. Germline values: CDR1 SGHAT, CDR2 FQNNGV. J gave up 1 base and V 5 bases, and 4 bases lay outside the gene matches. The CDR3 spans 15 residues. The CDR3 sequence is CASSPGQRNTGELFF. The CDR3, as DNA: TGTGCCAGCAGCCCGGGACAGAGGAACACCGGGGAGCTGTTTTTT.

This chain links TRBV6-1 with TRBJ2-1, with 9 positions matching TRBD2. Germline CDR1 MNHNS, CDR2 SASEGT. CDR3 length: 15 residues. With V trimmed by 3 bases and J by 13 bases, 13 bases remained unmatched. Here the CDR3 reads CASSDEGGGASYQFF. CDR3 sequence (DNA): TGTGCCAGCAGTGATGAGGGCGGGGGGGCGAGTTACCAGTTCTTC.

The sample holds one count of this clone. The CDR3 DNA follows: TGTGCCAGCAGCTGGGGGACAGACACCATATATTTT. Protein product: CASSWGTDTIYF. This rearrangement joins TRBV5-4 to TRBJ1-3; 7 bases match TRBD1. Trimming removed 3 bases from V and 8 bases from J; junction bases left unmatched: 2. Germline assignment: CDR1 SGHNT and CDR2 YYREEE (reference sequence). The CDR3 is made up of 12 amino acids. Combining the CDR3 with reference TRBV5-4 and TRBJ1-3 gives the whole variable domain ETGVTQSPTHLIKTRGQQVTLRCSSQSGHNTVSWYQQALGQGPQFIFQYYREEENGRGNFPPRFSGLQFPNYSSELNVNALELDDSALYLCASSWGTDTIYFGEGSWLTVV.

This chain connects TRBV3-1 (or the pseudogene TRBV3-2) to TRBJ2-7, with 10 bases that match TRBD2. Germline CDR1 is LGHDT and CDR2 is YNNKEL (reference sequence). After removal of 1 base from V and 0 bases from J, the junction contained 15 bases not matched to a gene. This CDR3 region has 20 residues. The CDR3 sequence is CASSQAPHSGGRANSYEQYF. CDR3 bases: TGTGCCAGCAGCCAAGCGCCCCATAGCGGGGGGCGCGCTAACTCCTACGAGCAGTACTTC.

The rearrangement joins TRBV7-9 to TRBJ2-7; D is uncertain. This CDR3 is 14 amino acids long. Germline V gives CDR1 SEHNR, CDR2 FQNEAQ (reference sequence). The V and J ends lost 4 bases and 0 bases respectively, with 10 bases between them. CDR3 nucleotide sequence: TGTGCCAGCAGCTCAGACACGTCCTCCTACGAGCAGTACTTC. The encoded protein is CASSSDTSSYEQYF. Using reference TRBV7-9 and TRBJ2-7 for the parts outside the CDR3, the full variable domain is DTGVSQNPRHKITKRGQNVTFRCDPISEHNRLYWYRQTLGQGPEFLTYFQNEAQLEKSRLLSDRFSAERPKGSFSTLEIQRTEQGDSAMYLCASSSDTSSYEQYFGPGTRLTVT.

This clone has a handful of counts. V usage is TRBV4-3 and J usage is TRBJ1-5; 8 bases agree with TRBD1. After removal of 4 bases from V and 3 bases from J, the junction contained 2 bases not matched to a gene. Germline V lookup: CDR1 LGHNA, CDR2 YSLEER. The CDR3 consists of 14 residues. As DNA, the CDR3 is TGCGCCAGCAGCCCGGACAGGGTCAATCAGCCCCAGCATTTT. Protein: CASSPDRVNQPQHF.

This chain uses TRBV6-1 with TRBJ2-3; no clear D gene. Germline values: CDR1 MNHNS, CDR2 SASEGT. V lost 2 bases and J 4 bases, leaving 7 bases between the germline ends. This CDR3 spans 13 amino acids. Here the CDR3 reads CASSEIGADTQYF. CDR3 sequence (DNA): TGTGCCAGCAGTGAAATTGGAGCAGATACGCAGTATTTT.

This clone has only one observation. This rearrangement joins TRBV27 to TRBJ2-4, with D unresolved. The CDR3 consists of 14 residues. Per germline, CDR1 MNHEY and CDR2 SMNVEV (reference sequence). V gave up 2 bases and J gave up 0 bases, with 5 bases separating them. This CDR3 is CASSLTLAKNIQYF. The CDR3 DNA reads TGTGCCAGCAGTTTAACTCTAGCCAAAAACATTCAGTACTTC.

The V gene is TRBV2, the J gene TRBJ1-1; 7 nucleotides agree with TRBD1. This CDR3 has 12 amino acids. The germline V gene encodes CDR1 SNHLY and CDR2 FYNNEI. The V and J ends lost 5 bases and 9 bases, in that order; junction bases with no gene match: 6. CDR3 nucleotides: TGTGCCAGCAGTCCTTGGGGACAGCAAGCTTTCTTT. Protein: CASSPWGQQAFF. Together with reference TRBV2 and TRBJ1-1, the CDR3 gives the full variable domain: EPEVTQTPSHQVTQMGQEVILRCVPISNHLYFYWYRQILGQKVEFLVSFYNNEISEKSEIFDDQFSVERPDGSNFTLKIRSTKLEDSAMYFCASSPWGQQAFFGQGTRLTVV.

J is TRBJ2-1 and V is TRBV29-1; 8 bases are a match to TRBD2. The V and J ends lost 5 bases and 10 bases, in that order; junction bases with no gene match: 19. CDR3 size: 16 residues. Germline V CDR1 and CDR2: SQVTM, ANQGSEA. The DNA of the CDR3 is TGCAGCGTTCATAACCCGTGGCAGCCGGGAGGGTCGGAGCAGTTCTTC. Protein product: CSVHNPWQPGGSEQFF.

V and J are TRBV15 and TRBJ1-5; 8 bases match TRBD1. Germline trimming cut 1 base from V and 3 bases from J; bases unmatched to any gene: 2. This CDR3 contains 15 residues. CDR1 is LNHNV and CDR2 is YYDKDF in the germline V gene (reference sequence). In nucleotides, the CDR3 is TGTGCCACCAGCAGAGGGACAGGGTTCAATCAGCCCCAGCATTTT. Translating it yields CATSRGTGFNQPQHF. Supplemented by reference TRBV15 and TRBJ1-5, the full variable domain reads DAMVIQNPRYQVTQFGKPVTLSCSQTLNHNVMYWYQQKSSQAPKLLFHYYDKDFNNEADTPDNFQSRRPNTSFCFLDIRSPGLGDTAMYLCATSRGTGFNQPQHFGDGTRLSIL.

J is TRBJ2-5 and V is TRBV3-1 (or the pseudogene TRBV3-2); TRBD2 agrees at 8 bases. V lost 4 bases, J lost 5 bases, and 12 bases stayed unmatched. CDR1 and CDR2 from the germline V gene are LGHDT and YNNKEL (reference sequence). The length of the CDR3 is 16 residues. CDR3 sequence reads: CASSPPFGGALETQYF. The CDR3 nucleotides read TGTGCCAGCAGCCCCCCCTTCGGGGGGGCCTTGGAGACCCAGTACTTC.

The chain uses TRBV4-2 and TRBJ2-7, with 10 nucleotides matching TRBD2. The V segment lost 7 bases and the J segment 7 bases; nucleotides outside the gene matches: 13. The CDR3 runs 15 residues. Germline values: CDR1 LGHNA, CDR2 YNFKEQ. The CDR3 loop is CASTPPSGGAREQYF. The CDR3 nucleotides are TGTGCCAGCACCCCCCCGAGCGGGGGGGCGAGGGAGCAGTACTTC.